This section outlines one TCR beta chain sequence together with its context. CDR1 is SGHTA, CDR2 FQGNSA, per germline. V was cut by 2 bases and J by 0 bases, with 12 bases left in between. The CDR3 has 16 residues. This entry comes from a study of blood T cell repertoires in COVID-19. Libraries were prepared by immunoSEQ multiplex PCR; TCRdb keeps only in-frame clonotypes and omits some of them. The table shows roughly 120,000 clones, with roughly 90% occurring only once. The TCR originated in a woman aged 70-85 years who had recovered from COVID-19. This chain connects TRBV7-2 to TRBJ2-3; a possible D gene is TRBD1 (6 bases). The sample was peripheral blood. CDR3 DNA: TGTGCCAGCAGCTTATGGCGAGGGACAAGCACAGATACGCAGTATTTT. Translating gives CASSLWRGTSTDTQYF.